The clone carrying this T cell receptor beta chain was seen a handful of times. The target antigen is unknown. The data stem from a study of response to subunit inactivated influenza vaccine. Overall study findings and caveats: Each seasonal influenza vaccination recruits few new T cells, the authors suggested.

The CDR3 is 17 residues long. V shed 1 base and J 5 bases; nucleotides not matched to a gene: 10. The germline gives CDR1 SGHTA, CDR2 FQGNSA. TCRdb reprocessed the RT-PCR reads via MiXCR and lists one record per CDR3 protein. The sample consists of around 710,000 distinct CDR3 sequences, roughly 13% of them appearing once. This chain uses TRBV7-2 with TRBJ1-4; 7 bases agree with TRBD1. The source was PBMCs from blood, collected approximately 15 days before vaccination. The source of this sequence is a man aged 50 to 60 who received an inactivated influenza vaccine. The CDR3 DNA sequence: TGTGCCAGCAGCTTAGTCGCAGGGGGTCGCTCCAATGAAAAACTGTTTTTT. It encodes CASSLVAGGRSNEKLFF.